These T cell receptor beta chains were read from a single sample in a study of T cell repertoires in aging, cancer and after chemotherapy. TCRdb re-derived calls from the multiplex PCR reads in MiXCR, one entry per CDR3 protein. The sample lists a few thousand distinct CDR3 sequences, 23% occurring once. Sequencing was carried out using blood. The receptors were sampled from a human donor with a blood cancer. The CDR3 runs from the conserved cysteine through the conserved F or W. The D gene is left open where the match is weak. Clone size is not always given. Where it is, it says once, few, many or a class for expanded clones.

J: TRBJ1-1
V: TRBV6-1
size: few
D: -
DNA: TGTGCCAGCAGTGAAGTGGATCGTAGGGACGGGAAAAACATGAACACTGAAGCTTTCTTT
CDR3: CASSEVDRRDGKNMNTEAFF

J: TRBJ2-3
V: TRBV5-4
size: medium-sized
D: TRBD2
DNA: TGTGCCAGCAGCTTGGGGGGCGAGCGGGGGGCGGACACAGATACGCAGTATTTT
CDR3: CASSLGGERGADTDTQYF

J: TRBJ2-7
V: TRBV6-5
size: medium-sized
D: -
DNA: TGTGCCAGCAGTTACTCTGTCTACAGTGAATCCTACGAGCAGTACTTC
CDR3: CASSYSVYSESYEQYF

J: TRBJ1-1
V: TRBV5-1
size: -
D: -
DNA: TGCGCCAGCAGCTTGAGGGCCGGGACGAACACTGAAGCTTTCTTT
CDR3: CASSLRAGTNTEAFF

J: TRBJ1-2
V: TRBV19
size: medium-sized
D: -
DNA: TGTGCCAGTAGTGAAACAGGGCTTCGGGGCTACACCTTC
CDR3: CASSETGLRGYTF

J: TRBJ2-7
V: TRBV5-1
size: few
D: TRBD1
DNA: TGCGCCAGCAGCCCCTATCCGGACAGGGGGGTCAACGAGCAGTACTTC
CDR3: CASSPYPDRGVNEQYF

J: TRBJ1-1
V: TRBV7-7
size: medium-sized
D: -
DNA: TGTGCCAGCAGCTTTCCCATCCACCAGAACACTGAAGCTTTCTTT
CDR3: CASSFPIHQNTEAFF

J: TRBJ1-1
V: TRBV6-1
size: -
D: -
DNA: TGTGCCAGCAGTGAAATCACGGGCCCTGAAGCTTTCTTT
CDR3: CASSEITGPEAFF

J: TRBJ2-7
V: TRBV20-1
size: -
D: -
DNA: TGCAGTGCTAGAGTGGGTTACGAGAAGTACTTC
CDR3: CSARVGYEKYF

J: TRBJ2-1
V: TRBV7-9
size: medium-sized
D: TRBD1
DNA: TGTGCCAGCAGCTCCCGGGACAGCGACAATGAGCAGTTCTTC
CDR3: CASSSRDSDNEQFF

J: TRBJ2-7
V: TRBV27
size: medium-sized
D: TRBD1
DNA: TGTGCCAGCAGTCCTCGACAGGGGTACTACGAGCAGTACTTC
CDR3: CASSPRQGYYEQYF

J: TRBJ2-7
V: TRBV11-3
size: medium-sized
D: -
DNA: TGTGCCAGCAGCTCAAAATACGAGCAGTACTTC
CDR3: CASSSKYEQYF

J: TRBJ2-3
V: TRBV20-1
size: -
D: -
DNA: TGCAGTGCCGTGGAGACGCCCGATGCAGATACGCAGTATTTT
CDR3: CSAVETPDADTQYF

J: TRBJ1-1
V: TRBV19
size: few
D: TRBD1
DNA: TGTGCCAGTAGTCTGACAGGGATGAACACTGAAGCTTTCTTT
CDR3: CASSLTGMNTEAFF

J: TRBJ1-4
V: TRBV12-3/TRBV12-4
size: medium-sized
D: TRBD1
DNA: TGTGCCAGCAGCCTGACAGGGGGCGATGAAAAACTGTTTTTT
CDR3: CASSLTGGDEKLFF